This T cell receptor (beta chain) was captured by sequencing in a study of cytotoxic CD8 clonotypes in ibrutinib-treated CLL (dated by TCRdb to about 2021). Concerning the study at large: The cohort had ten to twelve relapsed/refractory and roughly 14 treatment-naive patients; 17 to 18 were IGHV unmutated. Of the 70 to 90 people in the trial, around 25 had longitudinal samples available. Cryopreserved peripheral blood mononuclear cells were collected before treatment, at response, and at either disease progression or sustained remission. Partial responses were observed in 24 patients and complete responses in 2; after a median follow-up of 68 months, remission was maintained in approximately 14 patients and progression was observed in approximately twelve. Patients were still on ibrutinib when every remission and progressive disease sample was collected. Response samples were taken after a median of roughly 12 months on treatment, ranging from about 6 to 40 months. An average of approximately 260,000 productive templates and 94,082 productive rearrangements was obtained per sample.

Only a few counts were recorded for this clone. The antigen this receptor binds is unknown. It has no much larger one-base neighbor in the sample; base qualities were not kept. Results the study describes overall, beyond this receptor: Clonality rose at ibrutinib response, remained stable during sustained remission, and dropped back toward baseline at progression. Public clonotypes were found to be uncommon and were observed to contract or remain stable during treatment; the increase in clonality was shown to reflect expansion of private clonotypes at ibrutinib response. Sustained-remission and progressing patients did not have matched sampling times, and lymph node repertoires were not examined. Baseline clonality was found to be higher than that of age-matched healthy donors and was strongly correlated with circulating CD8+ T-cell counts.

The time point label for this specimen denotes: about twelve months on ibrutinib. Around 1.8 micrograms of genomic DNA were extracted from cryopreserved PBMCs for TCR beta library preparation. Longitudinal blood samples from CLL patients on ibrutinib monotherapy underwent high-throughput TCR beta sequencing. The patients were enrolled in a single-center, open-label phase 2 trial of ibrutinib monotherapy. Taken from the germline V gene, the CDR1 and CDR2 loops are SGHAT and FQNNGV. V is reduced by 3 bases and J by 1 base, leaving a spacing of 12 bases between them. CDR3 length: 15 amino acids, cysteine to phenylalanine. Only the CDR3 region is kept as DNA, spanning 45 bases read in frame from base 1. Each clonotype received, on average, 10x coverage in deep resolution sequencing performed on a MiSeq, where the target depth lay between 1 in 1 million and 1 in 200,000 T cells. The immunoSEQ hsTCRB Kit was used to generate the TCR beta libraries. Under the source paper's analysis protocol: The data were analyzed with ImmunoSEQ Analyzer and ImmunoSEQ Data Assistant, and V, D and J gene assignments followed IMGT definitions. Clonality was computed as one minus normalized Shannon entropy of productive rearrangement frequencies, ranging from 0 to 1. Public clonotype analysis was restricted to overrepresented clonotypes comprising at least 0.05% of each patient's repertoire. Repertoires from thirteen age-matched healthy donors in immuneACCESS were used as clonality controls. In its TCRdb copy, this immuneACCESS table keeps in-frame sequences only and misses some clones. Where compared with another copy, unresolved V genes explain less than half of these, and the others have no known cause. V, J and clone size are those of that table, while D and trimming were read from the DNA. The table for this sample lists about 49,000 clones; approximately 50% of them were counted only once. 32% of the sample is in the top ten clones.

The sample was PBMCs, taken after 12 months of ibrutinib treatment. The rearrangement joined TRBV11-2 to TRBJ1-1; there is no confident call for the D gene. This sequence was found in a human donor with chronic lymphocytic leukemia. The base sequence is TGTGCCAGCAGCTTGACGCCCGGAGCGAACACTGAAGCTTTCTTT. Its product reads: CASSLTPGANTEAFF.